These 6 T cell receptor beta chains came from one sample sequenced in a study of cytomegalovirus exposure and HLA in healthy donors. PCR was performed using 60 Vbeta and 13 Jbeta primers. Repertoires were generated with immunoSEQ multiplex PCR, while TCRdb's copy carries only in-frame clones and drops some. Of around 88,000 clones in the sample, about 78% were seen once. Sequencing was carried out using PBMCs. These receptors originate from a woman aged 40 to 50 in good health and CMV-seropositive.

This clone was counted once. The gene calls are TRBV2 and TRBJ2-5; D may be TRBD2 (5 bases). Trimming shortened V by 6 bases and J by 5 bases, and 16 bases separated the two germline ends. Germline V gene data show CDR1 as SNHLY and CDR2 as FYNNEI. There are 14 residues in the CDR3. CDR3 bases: TGTGCCAGCAGGGCGGGTACCCCGGGGGAGACCCAGTACTTC. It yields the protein CASRAGTPGETQYF.

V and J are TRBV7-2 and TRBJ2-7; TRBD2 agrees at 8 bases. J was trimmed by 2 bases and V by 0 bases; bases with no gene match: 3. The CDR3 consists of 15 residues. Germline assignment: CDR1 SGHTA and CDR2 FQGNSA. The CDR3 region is CASSLAAGGPYEQYF. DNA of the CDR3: TGTGCCAGCAGCTTAGCGGCGGGAGGTCCCTACGAGCAGTACTTC. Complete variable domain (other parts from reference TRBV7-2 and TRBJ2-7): GAGVSQSPSNKVTEKGKDVELRCDPISGHTALYWYRQSLGQGLEFLIYFQGNSAPDKSGLPSDRFSAERTGGSVSTLTIQRTQQEDSAVYLCASSLAAGGPYEQYFGPGTRLTVT.

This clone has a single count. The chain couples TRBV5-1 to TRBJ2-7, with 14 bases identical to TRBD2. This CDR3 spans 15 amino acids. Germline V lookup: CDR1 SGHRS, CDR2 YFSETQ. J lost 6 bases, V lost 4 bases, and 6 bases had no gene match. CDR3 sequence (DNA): TGCGCCAGCAGCCCGAGACTAGCGGGAGGGCCCGAGCAGTACTTC. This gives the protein CASSPRLAGGPEQYF.

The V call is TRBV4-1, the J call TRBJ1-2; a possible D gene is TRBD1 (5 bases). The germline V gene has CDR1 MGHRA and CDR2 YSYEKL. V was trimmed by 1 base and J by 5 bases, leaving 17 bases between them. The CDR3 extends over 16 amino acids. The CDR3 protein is CASSQAGGVGKYGYTF. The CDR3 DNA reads TGCGCCAGCAGCCAAGCCGGGGGGGTGGGGAAGTATGGCTACACCTTC.

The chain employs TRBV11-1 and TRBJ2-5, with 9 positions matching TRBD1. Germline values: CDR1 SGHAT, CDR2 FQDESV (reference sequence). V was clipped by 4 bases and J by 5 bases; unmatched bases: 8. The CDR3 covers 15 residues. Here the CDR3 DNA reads TGTGCCAGCAGCTGGACAGGGGTGTTGGCGGAGACCCAGTACTTC. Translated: CASSWTGVLAETQYF. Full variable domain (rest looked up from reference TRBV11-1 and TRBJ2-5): EAEVAQSPRYKITEKSQAVAFWCDPISGHATLYWYRQILGQGPELLVQFQDESVVDDSQLPKDRFSAERLKGVDSTLKIQPAELGDSAMYLCASSWTGVLAETQYFGPGTRLLVL.

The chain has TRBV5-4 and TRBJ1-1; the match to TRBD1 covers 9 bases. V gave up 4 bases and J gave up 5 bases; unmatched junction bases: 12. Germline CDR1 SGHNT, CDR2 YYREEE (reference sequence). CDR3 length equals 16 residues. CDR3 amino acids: CASSLGQGGSGTEAFF. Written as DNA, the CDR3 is TGTGCCAGCAGCCTGGGACAGGGAGGTTCTGGGACTGAAGCTTTCTTT.